This T cell receptor beta chain comes out of a study of blood T cell repertoires in COVID-19. Study in general: Italy, Spain and the United States were the sources of the convalescent and acute COVID-19 samples. The analysed material was cDNA or gDNA that came from T cells, B-cell-depleted T cells, or PBMCs.

Profiled with immunoSEQ multiplex PCR; TCRdb holds only in-frame clones, not every one. The table has 120,000 to 150,000 clones, roughly 90% seen once. Seattle patients were enrolled while actively infected and followed longitudinally. This CDR3 has 15 amino acids. The V end lost 0 bases, the J end lost 0 bases, and 4 bases lay between the germline ends. The V gene's germline CDR1 is SGDLS and CDR2 YYNGEE. The chain links TRBV9 to TRBJ2-6, with D unclear. The sample was peripheral blood. The source of this sequence is a human donor with COVID-19, enrolled during active disease. The donor label of this sample is uncertain. CDR3 sequence reads: CASSVDSSGANVLTF. CDR3 DNA sequence: TGTGCCAGCAGCGTAGACAGCTCTGGGGCCAACGTCCTGACTTTC.